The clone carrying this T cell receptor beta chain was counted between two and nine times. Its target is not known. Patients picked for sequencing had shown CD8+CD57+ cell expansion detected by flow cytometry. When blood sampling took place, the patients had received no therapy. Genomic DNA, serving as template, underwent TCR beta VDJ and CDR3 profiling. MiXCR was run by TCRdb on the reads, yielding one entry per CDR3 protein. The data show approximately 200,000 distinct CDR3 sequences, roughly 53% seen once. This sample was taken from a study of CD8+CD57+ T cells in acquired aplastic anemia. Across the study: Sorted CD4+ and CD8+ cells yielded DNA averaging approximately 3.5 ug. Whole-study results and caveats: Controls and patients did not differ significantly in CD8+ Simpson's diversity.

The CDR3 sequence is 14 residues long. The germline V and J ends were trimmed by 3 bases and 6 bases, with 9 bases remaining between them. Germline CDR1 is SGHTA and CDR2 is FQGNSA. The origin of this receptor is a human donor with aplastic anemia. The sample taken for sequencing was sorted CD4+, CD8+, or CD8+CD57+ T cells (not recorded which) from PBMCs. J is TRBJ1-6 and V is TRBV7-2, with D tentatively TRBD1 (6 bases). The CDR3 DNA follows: TGTGCCAGCAGCTTGGGACATTCTAATTCACCCCTCCACTTT. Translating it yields CASSLGHSNSPLHF.